This T cell receptor (beta chain) emerged from a study of T cell responses to AZD1222 COVID-19 vaccine. The wider study: Doses given second, at about 4 or about 12 weeks, were pooled. General observations from the study: Clonal diversity may have been underestimated, and the donors were mostly white British, with more females than males.

With regard to this clone: The target antigen is unknown.

The CDR3 is 15 residues long. In germline, CDR1 is SGHTA, CDR2 FQGNSA. V lost 2 bases, J lost 6 bases, and 15 bases lay in between. Using immunoSEQ multiplex PCR, the repertoire was profiled, and TCRdb retains in-frame clones only, with some absent. The table includes under 70,000 clones, under 90% detected once. The chain combines TRBV7-2 with TRBJ2-3, with D possibly matching TRBD2 (7 bases). The sequences come from peripheral blood, collected on day 0 of AZD1222 vaccination. This sequence was found in an adult in good health. CDR3: CASSLYGGASDTQYF. In DNA, the CDR3 is TGTGCCAGCAGCTTATATGGGGGGGCATCGGATACGCAGTATTTT.